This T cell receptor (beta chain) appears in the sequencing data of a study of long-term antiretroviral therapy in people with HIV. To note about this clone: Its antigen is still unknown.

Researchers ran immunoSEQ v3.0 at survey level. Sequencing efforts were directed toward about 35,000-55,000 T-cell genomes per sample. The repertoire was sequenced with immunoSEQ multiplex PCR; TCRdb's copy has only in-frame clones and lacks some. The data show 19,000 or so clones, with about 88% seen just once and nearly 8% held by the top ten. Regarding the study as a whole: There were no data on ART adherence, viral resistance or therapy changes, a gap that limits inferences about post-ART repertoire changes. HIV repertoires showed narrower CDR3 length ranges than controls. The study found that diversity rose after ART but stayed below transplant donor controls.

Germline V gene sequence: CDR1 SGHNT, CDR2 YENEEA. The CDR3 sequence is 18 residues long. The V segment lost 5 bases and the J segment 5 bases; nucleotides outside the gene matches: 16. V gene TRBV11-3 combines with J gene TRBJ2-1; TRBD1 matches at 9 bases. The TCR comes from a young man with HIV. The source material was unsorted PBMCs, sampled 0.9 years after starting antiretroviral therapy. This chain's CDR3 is CASSPRQGVVVEHNEQFF. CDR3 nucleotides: TGTGCCAGCAGCCCCCGACAGGGGGTGGTTGTCGAGCACAATGAGCAGTTCTTC.